Reported below is one T cell receptor (beta chain). In its sample, this clone was seen once. It lacks a known antigen. The sample holds no much larger clone one base away, and base qualities are not on file. This sample stems from a study of T cell clonotyping in hematopoietic cell transplantation (dated by TCRdb to the early 2020s). For the study in its entirety: In the study, more than 130 blood samples were gathered from 40 or so consecutive transplant recipients and their related donors. Patient recruitment ran from 2015 to early 2017, and follow-up continued until late 2020 or death.

The immunoSEQ assay, a bias-controlled multiplex PCR using V- and J-specific primers, was used to amplify TCR beta CDR3 regions from genomic DNA. A second PCR step added a proprietary barcode and Illumina adapter sequences to the CDR3 amplicons. An Illumina MiSeq instrument was used for sequencing of the CDR3 libraries. In the original analysis: immunoSEQ Analyzer 3.0 was used for export and quality control, with R Bioconductor and Immunarch used for downstream analyses. Only productive rearrangements in the normalized downsampled data set were used to calculate repertoire metrics. In the normalized cohort, clonotypes with more than 5 templates were defined as pathologically expanded. The Inverse Simpson Index was used to measure repertoire diversity. To capture all clonotypes, CMV-specificity analyses were performed on the non-normalized data set. The source is immuneACCESS, and TCRdb retained only in-frame sequences with V and J called. Part of the clones is not carried over; for the studies checked, unresolved V genes explain less than half of this, and the remainder is unexplained. Clonal size and the V and J genes are those of that table, whereas D and trimming came from the DNA. The sample includes 27,000 or so clones, with approximately 94% observed a single time. About 1.3% of the sample is taken by the ten largest.

Broad study findings and their caveats: The sample size was limited, and CD4 and CD8 repertoire contributions could not be separated because cells were not sorted. Recipient repertoires showed only a small fraction of overlap with donor repertoires, and over 95% appeared de novo at the given depth. Recipient TCR diversity fell after transplant, with pathologically expanded clonotypes rising progressively from day 30 to day 180. Broader TCR repertoire diversity after transplant was predicted by Inverse Simpson Index values from donors and from recipients before transplant.

The germline V gene (reference sequence) sets CDR1 to GTSNPN and CDR2 to SVGIG. The trim is 4 bases for V and 7 bases for J, with a gap of 23 bases between the germline ends. Reading from cysteine to phenylalanine, the CDR3 counts 16 amino acids. The sequence is cut down to CDR3 DNA, 48 bases in frame from base 1. Blood samples for TCR beta sequencing were provided by related transplant donors. Using Nuclei Lysis Solution, genomic DNA was extracted from unfractionated peripheral blood mononuclear cells that were either fresh or cryopreserved. The sequence is built from TRBV30 and TRBJ2-1, with the D call perhaps TRBD1 or TRBD2, each one matching 5 bases. The sample taken for sequencing was peripheral blood mononuclear cells. This TCR derives from a man between 45 and 60 years old in good health. Some clones in this sample may be carry-over from other donors' samples. The nucleotides are TGTGCCTGGAACTTGGCCGGGACCCGCTCGATTAATGAGCAGTTCTTC. Translated, this is CAWNLAGTRSINEQFF.